This T cell receptor beta chain was found in a study of blood T cell repertoires in COVID-19 (dated by TCRdb to 2019 to 2021). About the study as a whole: Samples from collaborators originated in the United States, Italy and Spain and spanned both the acute and convalescent phases of COVID-19. The material from the prospective study consisted of cDNA or gDNA derived from T cells, B-cell-depleted T cells, or PBMCs. Deeply sampled blood TCRbeta repertoires from subjects exposed to, actively infected with, or recovered from COVID-19 were included in the dataset. A freely available public database, intended as a resource for researchers studying the immune response to SARS-CoV-2, is where the repertoires were released. Samples were obtained from the ongoing ImmuneRACE study (first 160 participants) and from about 1,300 subjects provided by 6 global collaborators. Nearly every sample came with metadata listing a de-identified subject ID, COVID-19 status, age in years and sex. Where available, HLA class I and class II types were obtained from metadata supplied by the sample provider rather than from assay-based typing. The paper as a whole reports these results and caveats: How much clinical and demographic metadata was included differed by source and by participant, and the metadata was provided uncurated.

To note about this clone: Its antigen is still unknown. Base qualities are not provided; no much larger clone lies one nucleotide away.

The junction carries 15 bases between V and J, which are trimmed by 0 bases and 6 bases respectively. The CDR3 numbers 15 residues from cysteine through phenylalanine. Of all the DNA, just the CDR3 is kept, 45 bases in frame from base 1. Looking up the germline V gene (reference sequence) yields CDR1 SGHNT and CDR2 YYREEE. The immunoSEQ Assay, a bias-controlled multiplex PCR, was used to amplify TCRbeta CDR3 regions from genomic DNA. The original pipeline was this. The number of nucleated cells in each sample was estimated by amplification of reference gene primers within the assay. Sequence reads were collapsed and filtered to measure the absolute abundance of every unique TCRbeta CDR3 rearrangement. For each sample, productive Simpson clonality was calculated as the square root of Simpson's diversity index across productive rearrangements. The source is immuneACCESS, and TCRdb retained only in-frame sequences with V and J called. Part of the clones is not carried over; for the studies checked, unresolved V genes explain less than half of this, and the remainder is unexplained. V and J calls plus clone size are reproduced from that table; the DNA served to infer D and trimming. The table for this sample lists 50,000 to 60,000 clones; roughly nine tenths of them were counted only once. 1.6% of the sample goes to the ten largest clones.

Each collaborating institution followed its own protocols to collect whole blood in K2EDTA tubes. For TCRbeta analysis, collaborator samples were shipped as frozen whole blood, as isolated PBMCs, or as DNA extracted from either sample type. The receptor comes from a man aged 60-69 years with acute or convalescent COVID-19. The chain couples TRBV5-4 to TRBJ2-5; the D gene is possibly TRBD2, with 6 bases matching. The sample comprised peripheral blood. The sequenced DNA: TGTGCCAGCAGCTTGGAGGGCGGGGCCATCCAGACCCAGTACTTC. Translated, this gives CASSLEGGAIQTQYF.